This T cell receptor beta chain was observed in a study of blood T cells in healthy people across ages. Isolation per sample recovered at least 6 million PBMCs. Overall study findings and caveats: Older age went with lower TCR beta diversity per million T cells, in a roughly linear way.

This clonotype was seen a handful of times. Its antigen is undetermined. Alongside a J-beta primer mix, a sample-barcoded 5' primer served in a second PCR lasting about 7 to 12 cycles. TCRdb independently ran MiXCR on the 5' RACE reads; one entry per CDR3 protein. The sample has about 510,000 distinct CDR3 sequences; 25% to 35% are singletons. The V and J ends lost 7 bases and 4 bases, in that order; junction bases with no gene match: 8. The CDR3 covers 14 residues. Germline lookup yields CDR1 SQVTM and CDR2 ANQGSEA. In addition, the sample was reused for a study of T cells of mothers and their children.

The sample consisted of blood. V and J are TRBV29-1 and TRBJ2-1; 9 bases map to TRBD2. The receptor comes from a boy aged 2 to 10 in good health. In DNA form, the CDR3 reads TGCAGCGGACGGGAGCGGGAGGTTTACAATGAGCAGTTCTTC. This encodes CSGREREVYNEQFF.